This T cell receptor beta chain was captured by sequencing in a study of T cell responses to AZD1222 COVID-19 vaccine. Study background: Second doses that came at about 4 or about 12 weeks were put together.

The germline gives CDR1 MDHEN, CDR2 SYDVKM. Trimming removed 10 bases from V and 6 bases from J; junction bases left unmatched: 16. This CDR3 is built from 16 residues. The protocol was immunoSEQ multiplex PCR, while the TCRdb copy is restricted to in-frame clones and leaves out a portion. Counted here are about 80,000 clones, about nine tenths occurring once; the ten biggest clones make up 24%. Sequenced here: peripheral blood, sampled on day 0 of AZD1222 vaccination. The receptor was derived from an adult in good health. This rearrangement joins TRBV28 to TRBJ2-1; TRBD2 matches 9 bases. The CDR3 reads CATYPHPGTSINEQFF. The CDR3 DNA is TGTGCCACCTACCCCCACCCCGGGACTAGCATCAATGAGCAGTTCTTC.